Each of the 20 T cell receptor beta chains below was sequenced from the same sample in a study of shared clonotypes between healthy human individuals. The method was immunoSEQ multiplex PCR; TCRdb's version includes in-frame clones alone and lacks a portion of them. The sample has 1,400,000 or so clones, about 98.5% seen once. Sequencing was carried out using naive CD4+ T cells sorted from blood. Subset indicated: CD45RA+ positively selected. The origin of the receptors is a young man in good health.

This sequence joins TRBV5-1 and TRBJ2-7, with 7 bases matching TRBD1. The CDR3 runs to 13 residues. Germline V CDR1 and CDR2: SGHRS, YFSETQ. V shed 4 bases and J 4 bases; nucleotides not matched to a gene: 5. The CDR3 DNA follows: TGCGCCAGCAGCCAGACGACAGGGTACGAGCAGTACTTC. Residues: CASSQTTGYEQYF.

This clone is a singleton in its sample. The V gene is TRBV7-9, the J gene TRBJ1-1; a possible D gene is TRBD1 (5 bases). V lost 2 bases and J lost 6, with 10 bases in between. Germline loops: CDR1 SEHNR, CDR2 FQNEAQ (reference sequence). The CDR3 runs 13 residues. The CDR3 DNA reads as TGTGCCAGCAGCTTACCCAGGGAGTCTGAAGCTTTCTTT. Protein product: CASSLPRESEAFF. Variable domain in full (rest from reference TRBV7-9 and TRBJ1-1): DTGVSQNPRHKITKRGQNVTFRCDPISEHNRLYWYRQTLGQGPEFLTYFQNEAQLEKSRLLSDRFSAERPKGSFSTLEIQRTEQGDSAMYLCASSLPRESEAFFGQGTRLTVV.

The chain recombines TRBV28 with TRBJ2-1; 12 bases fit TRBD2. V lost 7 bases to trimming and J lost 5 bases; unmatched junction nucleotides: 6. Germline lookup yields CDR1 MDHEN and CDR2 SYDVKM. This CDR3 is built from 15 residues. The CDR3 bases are TGTGCCAGCACTGCGGCTAGCGGGAGGGACAATGAGCAGTTCTTC. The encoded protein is CASTAASGRDNEQFF. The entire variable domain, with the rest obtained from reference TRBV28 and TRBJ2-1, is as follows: DVKVTQSSRYLVKRTGEKVFLECVQDMDHENMFWYRQDPGLGLRLIYFSYDVKMKEKGDIPEGYSVSREKKERFSLILESASTNQTSMYLCASTAASGRDNEQFFGPGTRLTVL.

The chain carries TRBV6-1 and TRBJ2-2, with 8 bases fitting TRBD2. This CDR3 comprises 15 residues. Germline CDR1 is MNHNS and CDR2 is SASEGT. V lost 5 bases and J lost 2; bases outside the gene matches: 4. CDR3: CASSPSGRNTGELFF. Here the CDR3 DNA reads TGTGCCAGCAGTCCCAGCGGGAGAAACACCGGGGAGCTGTTTTTT.

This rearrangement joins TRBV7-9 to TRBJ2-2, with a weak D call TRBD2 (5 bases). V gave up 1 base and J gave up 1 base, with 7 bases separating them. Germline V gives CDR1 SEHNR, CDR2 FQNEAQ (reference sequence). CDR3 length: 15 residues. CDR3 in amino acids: CASSLVGGNTGELFF. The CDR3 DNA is TGTGCCAGCAGCTTAGTAGGAGGGAACACCGGGGAGCTGTTTTTT.

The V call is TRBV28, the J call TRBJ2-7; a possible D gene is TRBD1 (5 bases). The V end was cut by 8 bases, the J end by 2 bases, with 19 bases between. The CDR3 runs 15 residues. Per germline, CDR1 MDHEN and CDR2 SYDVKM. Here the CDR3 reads CASFTGRQSPYEQYF. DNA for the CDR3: TGTGCCAGCTTTACCGGACGACAGAGTCCCTACGAGCAGTACTTC.

The CDR3 is CASSQIPWGGAVTDTQYF. DNA of the CDR3: TGTGCCAGCAGCCAAATCCCGTGGGGGGGAGCCGTCACAGATACGCAGTATTTT. This chain joins TRBV14 and TRBJ2-3; 7 bases map to TRBD2. Germline V gene lookup returns CDR1 SGHDN and CDR2 FVKESK. The CDR3 is made up of 18 amino acids. V lost 2 bases, J lost 2 bases, and 13 bases stayed unmatched. The entire variable domain, with the rest obtained from reference TRBV14 and TRBJ2-3, is as follows: EAGVTQFPSHSVIEKGQTVTLRCDPISGHDNLYWYRRVMGKEIKFLLHFVKESKQDESGMPNNRFLAERTGGTYSTLKVQPAELEDSGVYFCASSQIPWGGAVTDTQYFGPGTRLTVL.

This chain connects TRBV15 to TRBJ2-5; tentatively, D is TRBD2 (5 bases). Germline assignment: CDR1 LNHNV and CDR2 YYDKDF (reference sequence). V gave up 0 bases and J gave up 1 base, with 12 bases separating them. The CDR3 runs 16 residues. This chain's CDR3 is CATSRDTTRAQETQYF. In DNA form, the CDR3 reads TGTGCCACCAGCAGAGATACGACGAGGGCCCAAGAGACCCAGTACTTC. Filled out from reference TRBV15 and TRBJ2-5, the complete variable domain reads DAMVIQNPRYQVTQFGKPVTLSCSQTLNHNVMYWYQQKSSQAPKLLFHYYDKDFNNEADTPDNFQSRRPNTSFCFLDIRSPGLGDTAMYLCATSRDTTRAQETQYFGPGTRLLVL.

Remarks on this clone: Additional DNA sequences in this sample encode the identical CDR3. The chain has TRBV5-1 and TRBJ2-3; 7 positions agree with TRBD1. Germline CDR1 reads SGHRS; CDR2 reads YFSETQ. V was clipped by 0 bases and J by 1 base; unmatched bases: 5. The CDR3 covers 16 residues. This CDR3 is CASSLGQGVGTDTQYF. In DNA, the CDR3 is TGCGCCAGCAGCTTGGGACAGGGTGTGGGCACAGATACGCAGTATTTT.

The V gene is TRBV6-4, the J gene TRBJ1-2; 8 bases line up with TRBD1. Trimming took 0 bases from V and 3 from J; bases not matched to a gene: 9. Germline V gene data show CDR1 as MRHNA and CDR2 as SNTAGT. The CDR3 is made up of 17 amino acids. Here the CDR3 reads CASSDSTLTGVYYGYTF. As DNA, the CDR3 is TGTGCCAGCAGTGACTCTACTCTGACAGGGGTCTACTATGGCTACACCTTC.

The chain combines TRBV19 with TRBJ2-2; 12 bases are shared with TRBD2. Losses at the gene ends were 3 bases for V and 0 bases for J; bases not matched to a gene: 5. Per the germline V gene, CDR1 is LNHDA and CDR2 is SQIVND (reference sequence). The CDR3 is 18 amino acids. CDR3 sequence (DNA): TGTGCCAGTAGTATTCTGACTAGCGGGAGAACGAACACCGGGGAGCTGTTTTTT. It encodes CASSILTSGRTNTGELFF.

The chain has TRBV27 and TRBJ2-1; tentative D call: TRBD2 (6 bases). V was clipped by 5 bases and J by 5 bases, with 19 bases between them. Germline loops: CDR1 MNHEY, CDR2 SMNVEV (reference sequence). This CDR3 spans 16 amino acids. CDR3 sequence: CASSTLTSVVDNEQFF. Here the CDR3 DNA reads TGTGCCAGCAGTACACTGACTAGTGTAGTTGACAATGAGCAGTTCTTC.

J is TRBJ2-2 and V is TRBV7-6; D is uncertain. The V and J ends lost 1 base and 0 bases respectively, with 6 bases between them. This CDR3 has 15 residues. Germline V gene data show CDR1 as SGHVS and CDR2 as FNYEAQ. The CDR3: CASSLGRSNTGELFF. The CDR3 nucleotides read TGTGCCAGCAGCTTAGGTCGATCGAACACCGGGGAGCTGTTTTTT.

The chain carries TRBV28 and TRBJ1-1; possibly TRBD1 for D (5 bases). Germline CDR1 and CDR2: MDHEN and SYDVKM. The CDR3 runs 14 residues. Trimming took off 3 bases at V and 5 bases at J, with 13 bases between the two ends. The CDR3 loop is CASSFSGKDTEAFF. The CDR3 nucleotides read TGTGCCAGCAGTTTTTCAGGGAAAGATACTGAAGCTTTCTTT.

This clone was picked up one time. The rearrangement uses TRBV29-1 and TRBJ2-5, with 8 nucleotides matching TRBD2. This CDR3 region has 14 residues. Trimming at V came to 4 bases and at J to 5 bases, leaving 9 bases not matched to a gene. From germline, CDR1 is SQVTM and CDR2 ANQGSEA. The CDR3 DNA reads TGCAGCGTTGGTTCGTTCGGGGGGGACGAGACCCAGTACTTC. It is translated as CSVGSFGGDETQYF.

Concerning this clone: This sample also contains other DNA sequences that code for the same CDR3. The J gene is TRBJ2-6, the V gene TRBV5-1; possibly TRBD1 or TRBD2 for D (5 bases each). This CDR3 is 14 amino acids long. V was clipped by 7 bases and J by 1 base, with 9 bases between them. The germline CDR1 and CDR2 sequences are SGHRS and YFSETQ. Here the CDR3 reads CASSWGSGANVLTF. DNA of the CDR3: TGCGCCAGCTCGTGGGGGTCTGGGGCCAACGTCCTGACTTTC. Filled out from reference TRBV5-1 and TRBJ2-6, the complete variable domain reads KAGVTQTPRYLIKTRGQQVTLSCSPISGHRSVSWYQQTPGQGLQFLFEYFSETQRNKGNFPGRFSGRQFSNSRSEMNVSTLELGDSALYLCASSWGSGANVLTFGAGSRLTVL.

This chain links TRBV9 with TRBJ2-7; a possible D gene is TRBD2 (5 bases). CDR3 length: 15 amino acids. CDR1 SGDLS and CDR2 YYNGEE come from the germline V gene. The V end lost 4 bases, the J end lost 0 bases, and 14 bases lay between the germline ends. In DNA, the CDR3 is TGTGCCAGCAGCCCACGGGGAAGTATCTCCTACGAGCAGTACTTC. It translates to CASSPRGSISYEQYF.

The DNA for the CDR3 is TGTGCCATCAGTGAGTCGAGGGGGCAATACATGGAGACCCAGTACTTC. Protein: CAISESRGQYMETQYF. The V call is TRBV10-3, the J call TRBJ2-5, with 7 bases identical to TRBD1. The CDR3 is 16 amino acids. CDR1 and CDR2 from the germline V gene are ENHRY and SYGVKD. Germline trimming cut 0 bases from V and 5 bases from J; bases unmatched to any gene: 9.

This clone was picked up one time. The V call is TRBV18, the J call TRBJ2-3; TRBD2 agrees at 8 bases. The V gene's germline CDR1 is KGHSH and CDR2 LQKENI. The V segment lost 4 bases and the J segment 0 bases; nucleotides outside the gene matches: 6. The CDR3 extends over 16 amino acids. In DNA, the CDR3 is TGTGCCAGCTCACGGAGCCCTAGCGGGAGCACAGATACGCAGTATTTT. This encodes CASSRSPSGSTDTQYF.

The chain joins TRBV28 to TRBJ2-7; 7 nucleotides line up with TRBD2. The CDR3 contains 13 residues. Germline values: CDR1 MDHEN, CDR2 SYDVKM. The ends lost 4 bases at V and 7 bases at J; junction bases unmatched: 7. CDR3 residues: CASSWGLPGEQYF. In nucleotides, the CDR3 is TGTGCCAGCAGTTGGGGACTACCCGGGGAGCAGTACTTC.